The 10 T cell receptor beta chains presented below share a single source sample, sequenced in a study of yellow fever vaccine responses in identical twins. TCRdb reprocessed the RT-PCR reads with MiXCR, giving one entry per CDR3 protein. The data contain more than 4,000 distinct CDR3 sequences, 60% to 85% of them singletons. The sample here was T cells from blood (PBMCs), unsorted or a sorted subset (not recorded which), taken before or after yellow fever vaccination (not recorded which). The receptors shown here come from a woman under 30 who received the yellow fever vaccine.

The genes are TRBV28 and TRBJ1-1, with TRBD1 matching 9 bases. The CDR3 length is 16 residues. V was clipped by 3 bases and J by 3 bases; unmatched bases: 8. Germline V gene lookup returns CDR1 MDHEN and CDR2 SYDVKM. CDR3 region: CASSLGQGVEYTEAFF. DNA for the CDR3: TGTGCCAGCAGTTTGGGACAGGGCGTGGAGTACACTGAAGCTTTCTTT.

This rearrangement joins TRBV27 to TRBJ2-1; 8 bases agree with TRBD1. The CDR3 contains 15 residues. The germline V gene encodes CDR1 MNHEY and CDR2 SMNVEV (reference sequence). V dropped 5 bases and J dropped 2; count of bases not matched to a gene: 5. The CDR3 sequence: CASSQPTGAYNEQFF. CDR3 coding DNA: TGTGCCAGCAGTCAACCGACAGGGGCCTACAATGAGCAGTTCTTC.

The chain uses TRBV11-3 and TRBJ2-5; TRBD2 might be the D (5 bases). CDR3 size: 14 residues. V gave up 1 base and J gave up 2 bases, with 8 bases separating them. Per germline, CDR1 SGHNT and CDR2 YENEEA. The CDR3 DNA follows: TGTGCCAGCAGCTTAGGAAGCGGACAAGAGACCCAGTACTTC. Translated: CASSLGSGQETQYF.

The chain is built from TRBV28 and TRBJ2-7, with D unresolved. Trimming shortened V by 2 bases and J by 2 bases, and 10 bases separated the two germline ends. Germline loops: CDR1 MDHEN, CDR2 SYDVKM. The CDR3 runs 14 residues. CDR3 region: CASSLAALPYEQYF. CDR3 in DNA: TGTGCCAGCAGTTTAGCAGCGTTACCCTACGAGCAGTACTTC.

The chain uses TRBV7-3 and TRBJ2-3; 8 nucleotides line up with TRBD2. The CDR3 has 16 amino acids. Germline CDR1 is SGHTA and CDR2 is FQGTGA. Unmatched junction bases numbered 11, after V lost 1 base and J lost 8 bases. The CDR3 protein is CASSLRQRGLGATQYF. The CDR3 coding sequence is TGTGCCAGCAGCTTAAGGCAGCGGGGGTTGGGTGCTACGCAGTATTTT.

The J gene is TRBJ1-1, the V gene TRBV6-1; 9 positions match TRBD1. V lost 7 bases, J lost 1 base, and 4 bases stayed unmatched. The CDR3 has 14 amino acids. CDR1 and CDR2 (germline): MNHNS, SASEGT. This chain's CDR3 is CASITGGSNTEAFF. CDR3 coding DNA: TGTGCCAGCATCACAGGGGGCTCGAACACTGAAGCTTTCTTT.

The rearrangement uses TRBV2 and TRBJ2-7; D assignment may be TRBD1 or TRBD2 (5 bases each). V shed 7 bases and J shed 5 bases, with 15 bases lying between them. This CDR3 is built from 13 residues. The germline V gene encodes CDR1 SNHLY and CDR2 FYNNEI. In DNA form, the CDR3 reads TGTGCCAGCAAGGATCCGGGACGGAACGAGCAGTACTTC. Its translation: CASKDPGRNEQYF.

The chain carries TRBV6-2 or TRBV6-3 and TRBJ2-1; perhaps TRBD2 as D (6 bases). The ends were cut back, 2 bases at V and 4 bases at J, with 12 bases in the middle. Germline V CDR1 and CDR2: MNHEY, SVGEGT. This CDR3 comprises 15 residues. This chain's CDR3 is CASSYRGGFYNEQFF. As DNA, the CDR3 is TGTGCCAGCAGTTACCGGGGAGGATTTTACAATGAGCAGTTCTTC.

The rearrangement joins TRBV10-3 to TRBJ1-5, with D maybe TRBD1 (6 bases). The germline V gene has CDR1 ENHRY and CDR2 SYGVKD. The CDR3 totals 10 residues. V lost 8 bases and J 11 bases, leaving 10 bases between the germline ends. DNA for the CDR3: TGTGCCATCGTCAGGGGAACCCAGCATTTT. Its protein is CAIVRGTQHF.

This clonotype was picked up a small number of times. Germline is not matched at one junction end, which may reflect a read error. The chain is built from TRBV12-3 or TRBV12-4 and TRBJ2-7; possible D gene TRBD2, 5 bases. The CDR3 loop spans 13 amino acids. The CDR3 spells CARSLAQIYEQYF. CDR3 bases: TGTGCCAGAAGTTTAGCGCAAATCTACGAGCAGTACTTC.